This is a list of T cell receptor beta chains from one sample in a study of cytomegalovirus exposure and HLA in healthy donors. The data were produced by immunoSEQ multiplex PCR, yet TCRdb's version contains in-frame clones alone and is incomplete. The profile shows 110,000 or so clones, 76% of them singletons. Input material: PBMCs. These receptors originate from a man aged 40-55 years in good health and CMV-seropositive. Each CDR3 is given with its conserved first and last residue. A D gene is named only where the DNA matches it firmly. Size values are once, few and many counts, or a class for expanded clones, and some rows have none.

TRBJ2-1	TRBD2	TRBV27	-	CASSLIAGAIYEQFF	TGTGCCAGCAGTTTGATAGCGGGGGCCATATATGAGCAGTTCTTC
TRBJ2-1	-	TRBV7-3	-	CASSLIGGADYNEQFF	TGTGCCAGCAGCCTTATTGGGGGGGCCGACTACAATGAGCAGTTCTTC
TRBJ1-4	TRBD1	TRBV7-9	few	CASSLTGQQGEKLFF	TGTGCCAGCAGCTTGACGGGACAGCAAGGAGAAAAACTGTTTTTT
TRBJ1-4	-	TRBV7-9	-	CASSLVQGPNEKLFF	TGTGCCAGCAGCTTGGTACAGGGACCTAATGAAAAACTGTTTTTT
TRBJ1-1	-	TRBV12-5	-	CASGLGLLNTEAFF	TGTGCTAGTGGGTTGGGGCTTTTGAACACTGAAGCTTTCTTT
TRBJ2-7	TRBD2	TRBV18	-	CASSPPRNSGGTYEQYF	TGTGCCAGCTCACCACCGAGGAATAGCGGGGGGACCTACGAGCAGTACTTC
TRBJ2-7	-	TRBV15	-	CATSPGVGGSYEQYF	TGTGCCACCAGCCCGGGTGTAGGGGGCTCCTACGAGCAGTACTTC
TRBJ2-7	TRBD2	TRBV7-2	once	CASSPGVGLAYEQYF	TGTGCCAGCAGCCCGGGGGTGGGACTAGCTTACGAGCAGTACTTC
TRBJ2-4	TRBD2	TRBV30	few	CAWSVSRTSGPRGKNSQYF	TGTGCCTGGAGTGTATCTAGGACTAGCGGGCCCAGAGGCAAAAACAGTCAGTACTTC
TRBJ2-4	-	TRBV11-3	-	CASSLRFNIQYF	TGTGCCAGCAGCTTACGTTTCAACATTCAGTACTTC
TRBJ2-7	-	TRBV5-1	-	CASSLLPAYEQYF	TGCGCCAGCAGCCTACTACCAGCCTACGAGCAGTACTTC
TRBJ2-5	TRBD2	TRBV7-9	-	CASSLDPSSGSWETQYF	TGTGCCAGCAGCTTAGATCCCTCTAGCGGATCATGGGAGACCCAGTACTTC
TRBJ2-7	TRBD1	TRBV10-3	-	CAIWGQGPYEQYF	TGTGCCATCTGGGGACAGGGGCCCTACGAGCAGTACTTC
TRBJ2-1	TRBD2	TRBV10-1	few	CASNRGGGPDNEQFF	TGCGCCAGCAACCGGGGGGGAGGGCCCGACAATGAGCAGTTCTTC
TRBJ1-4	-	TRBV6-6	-	CASTPAGRGKKLFF	TGTGCCAGCACCCCTGCGGGGCGTGGGAAAAAACTGTTTTTT
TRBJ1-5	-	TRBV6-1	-	CASTRQPVSNQPQHF	TGTGCCAGCACCCGACAGCCTGTTAGCAATCAGCCCCAGCATTTT
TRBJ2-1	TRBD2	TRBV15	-	CATSRDRSGGSRDEQFF	TGTGCCACCAGCAGAGATCGTAGCGGGGGGTCTAGGGATGAGCAGTTCTTC
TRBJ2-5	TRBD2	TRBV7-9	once	CASSLLAGEETQYF	TGTGCCAGCAGCTTGTTGGCGGGAGAAGAGACCCAGTACTTC
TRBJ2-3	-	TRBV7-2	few	CASSLTGGTDTQYF	TGTGCCAGCAGCTTAACTGGAGGCACAGATACGCAGTATTTT
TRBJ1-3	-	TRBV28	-	CASSLEQGIRNTIYF	TGTGCCAGCAGTTTGGAGCAGGGAATTAGAAACACCATATATTTT
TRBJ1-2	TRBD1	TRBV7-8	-	CASSLLGQGLDGYTF	TGTGCCAGCAGCTTATTGGGACAGGGTTTGGATGGCTACACCTTC
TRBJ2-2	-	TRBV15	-	CAISAGTLNTGELFF	TGTGCCATTTCCGCCGGGACACTCAACACCGGGGAGCTGTTTTTT
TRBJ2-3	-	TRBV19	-	CASSTGLDTQYF	TGTGCCAGTAGTACGGGACTAGATACGCAGTATTTT
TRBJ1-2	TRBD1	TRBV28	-	CASRSRGLGYTF	TGTGCCAGCAGAAGCAGGGGGCTTGGCTACACCTTC
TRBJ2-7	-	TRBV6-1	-	CASRQSTYEQYF	TGTGCCAGCAGACAGAGTACCTACGAGCAGTACTTC
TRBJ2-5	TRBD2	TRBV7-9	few	CASSLGLAGETQYF	TGTGCCAGCAGCTTGGGACTAGCTGGGGAGACCCAGTACTTC
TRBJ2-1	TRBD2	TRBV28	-	CASSSLAGGTYNEQFF	TGTGCCAGCAGTTCCTTAGCGGGGGGCACCTACAATGAGCAGTTCTTC
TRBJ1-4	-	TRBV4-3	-	CASSQSPGVAANEKLFF	TGCGCCAGCAGCCAGAGCCCAGGGGTTGCGGCTAATGAAAAACTGTTTTTT
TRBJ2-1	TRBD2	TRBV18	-	CASSRLGGPQGEQFF	TGTGCCAGCTCACGGTTGGGAGGGCCTCAAGGGGAGCAGTTCTTC
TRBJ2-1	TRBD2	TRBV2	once	CASSELGLAGGGNEQFF	TGTGCCAGCAGTGAATTGGGACTAGCGGGAGGCGGCAATGAGCAGTTCTTC
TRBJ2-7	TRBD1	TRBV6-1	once	CASRGQGGKYEQYF	TGTGCCAGCAGGGGACAGGGGGGTAAATACGAGCAGTACTTC
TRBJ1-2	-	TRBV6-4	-	CASSEGGATNYGYTF	TGTGCCAGCAGTGAAGGTGGGGCCACTAACTATGGCTACACCTTC
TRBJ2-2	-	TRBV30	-	CAWDSVGGTGELFF	TGTGCCTGGGACTCGGTGGGGGGTACCGGGGAGCTGTTTTTT
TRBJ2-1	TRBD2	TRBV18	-	CASSPQSGRDNEQFF	TGTGCCAGCTCACCACAAAGCGGGAGAGACAATGAGCAGTTCTTC
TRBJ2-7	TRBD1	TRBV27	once	CASSQGAYEQYF	TGTGCCAGCAGTCAGGGGGCCTACGAGCAGTACTTC
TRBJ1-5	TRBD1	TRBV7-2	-	CASSSSGGNQPQHF	TGTGCCAGCAGCTCCTCAGGGGGGAATCAGCCCCAGCATTTT
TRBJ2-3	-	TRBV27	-	CASSIDRIRTDTQYF	TGTGCCAGCAGCATCGACAGGATTCGGACAGATACGCAGTATTTT
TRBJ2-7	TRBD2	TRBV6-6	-	CASSPGLAGAEQYF	TGTGCCAGCAGCCCGGGACTAGCGGGAGCCGAGCAGTACTTC
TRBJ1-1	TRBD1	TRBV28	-	CASSSTGESNTEAFF	TGTGCCAGCAGTTCAACAGGGGAATCGAACACTGAAGCTTTCTTT
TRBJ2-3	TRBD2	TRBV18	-	CASSRRTSGGPTDTQYF	TGTGCCAGCTCACGACGGACTAGCGGGGGTCCAACAGATACGCAGTATTTT
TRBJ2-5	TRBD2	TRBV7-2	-	CASSLSSSGGQETQYF	TGTGCCAGCAGCTTAAGCTCTAGCGGGGGGCAGGAGACCCAGTACTTC
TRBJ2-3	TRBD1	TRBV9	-	CASSQASGTGLPDTQYF	TGTGCCAGCAGTCAGGCCTCCGGGACAGGGTTGCCAGATACGCAGTATTTT
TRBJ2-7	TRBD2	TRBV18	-	CASSPTGASGRYEQYF	TGTGCCAGCTCACCGACGGGTGCTAGCGGGAGATACGAGCAGTACTTC
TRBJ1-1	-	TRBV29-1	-	CSVVVQARNTEAFF	TGCAGCGTTGTGGTACAGGCGCGGAACACTGAAGCTTTCTTT
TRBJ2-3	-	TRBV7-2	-	CASSPYTSTDTQYF	TGTGCCAGCAGCCCCTATACTAGCACAGATACGCAGTATTTT
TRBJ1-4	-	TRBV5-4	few	CASTRQPSNEKLFF	TGTGCCAGCACCAGACAGCCTTCTAATGAAAAACTGTTTTTT
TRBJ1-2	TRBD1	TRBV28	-	CASSLWGQGDYGYTF	TGTGCCAGCAGTTTATGGGGACAGGGGGACTATGGCTACACCTTC
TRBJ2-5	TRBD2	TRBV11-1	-	CASKALRLAGGETQYF	TGTGCCAGCAAAGCTTTGAGACTAGCGGGCGGAGAGACCCAGTACTTC